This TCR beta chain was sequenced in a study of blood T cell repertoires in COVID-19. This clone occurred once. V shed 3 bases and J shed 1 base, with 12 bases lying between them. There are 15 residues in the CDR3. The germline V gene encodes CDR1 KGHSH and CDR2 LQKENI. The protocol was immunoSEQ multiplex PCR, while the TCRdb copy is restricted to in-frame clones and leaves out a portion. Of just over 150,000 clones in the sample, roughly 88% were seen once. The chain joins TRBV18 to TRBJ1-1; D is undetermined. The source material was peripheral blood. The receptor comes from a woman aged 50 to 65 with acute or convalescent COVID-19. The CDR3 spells CASSPQEIRNTEAFF. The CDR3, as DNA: TGTGCCAGCTCACCGCAAGAGATCCGGAACACTGAAGCTTTCTTT.